The 11 T cell receptor beta chains listed next were all sequenced from one sample in a study of blood T cell repertoires in COVID-19. Profiling relied on immunoSEQ multiplex PCR, and the TCRdb table lists in-frame clones only, not all of them. The sample consists of 200,000 to 250,000 clones, around 87% of them appearing once. Sequenced input: PBMCs or T cells enriched from blood (not recorded which). These TCRs come from a woman aged 45-59 years who had recovered from COVID-19.

The chain joins TRBV29-1 to TRBJ2-2; D unclear. Germline loops: CDR1 SQVTM, CDR2 ANQGSEA. This CDR3 contains 13 residues. CDR3 in amino acids: CTLLSPNTGELFF. CDR3 nucleotides: TGCACCCTTCTGTCTCCCAACACCGGGGAGCTGTTTTTT.

The chain combines TRBV7-6 with TRBJ2-1; TRBD2 agrees at 9 bases. V shed 5 bases, J shed 5 bases, and the junction held 10 bases outside the gene matches. Germline CDR1 is SGHVS and CDR2 is FNYEAQ. The CDR3 spans 16 residues. The CDR3 is CASSLLAGVVDNEQFF. DNA of the CDR3: TGTGCCAGCAGCCTTTTAGCGGGAGTTGTCGACAATGAGCAGTTCTTC. The whole variable domain, filled in from reference TRBV7-6 and TRBJ2-1, reads GAGVSQSPRYKVTKRGQDVALRCDPISGHVSLYWYRQALGQGPEFLTYFNYEAQQDKSGLPNDRFSAERPEGSISTLTIQRTEQRDSAMYRCASSLLAGVVDNEQFFGPGTRLTVL.

The chain links TRBV4-2 to TRBJ2-3, with TRBD1 matching 10 bases. V lost 4 bases, J lost 0 bases, and 4 bases stayed unmatched. Germline CDR1 is LGHNA and CDR2 is YNFKEQ. CDR3 size: 16 residues. This CDR3 is CASSRTGGYSTDTQYF. CDR3 sequence (DNA): TGTGCCAGCAGCCGGACAGGGGGGTATAGCACAGATACGCAGTATTTT.

The CDR3 loop reads CASSEWGGDGNTEAFF. The DNA for the CDR3 is TGTGCCAGCAGTGAATGGGGGGGCGATGGGAACACTGAAGCTTTCTTT. V is TRBV25-1 and J is TRBJ1-1; TRBD1 is a possible D gene (6 bases). This CDR3 spans 16 amino acids. The germline V and J ends were trimmed by 1 base and 1 base, with 13 bases remaining between them. CDR1 MGHDK and CDR2 SYGVNS come from the germline V gene.

As concerns this clone: At one end, the junction sequence differs from germline, possibly due to a read error. The chain couples TRBV5-1 to TRBJ1-2; D might be TRBD1 (5 bases). The CDR3 has 15 residues. The V gene's germline CDR1 is SGHRS and CDR2 YFSETQ. The DNA for the CDR3 is TGCGCCAGCAGCTTCTCCCCAGGGCTGTCCTATAGCTACACCTTC. Its translation is CASSFSPGLSYSYTF.

Of note for this clone: Germline is not matched at one junction end, which may reflect a read error. This chain connects TRBV19 to TRBJ1-5; D perhaps matches TRBD1 (6 bases). The CDR3 consists of 13 residues. Germline loops: CDR1 LNHDA, CDR2 SQIVND (reference sequence). The CDR3 nucleotides read TGTGCCGGTAGTAACAGGGGCAATCAGCCCCAGCATTTT. It is translated as CAGSNRGNQPQHF.

The V gene is TRBV28, the J gene TRBJ1-5; tentative D call: TRBD1 (6 bases). The V gene lost 5 bases and the J gene lost 4 bases, with 12 bases spanning the gap. The CDR3 contains 14 residues. Germline-derived CDR1 and CDR2 are MDHEN and SYDVKM. The chain's CDR3 is CASSRTASNQPQHF. CDR3 DNA sequence: TGTGCCAGCAGTAGGACAGCTTCTAATCAGCCCCAGCATTTT.

The CDR3 is CASRDRILLETQYF. DNA for the CDR3: TGTGCCAGCCGGGACAGGATATTACTAGAGACCCAGTACTTC. This rearrangement joins TRBV6-5 to TRBJ2-5, with TRBD1 matching over 8 bases. Germline CDR1 reads MNHEY; CDR2 reads SVGAGI. The CDR3 spans 14 residues. The ends lost 8 bases at V and 4 bases at J; junction bases unmatched: 9.

The CDR3: CASSLTSGLTDTQYF. DNA of the CDR3: TGTGCCAGCTCACTCACTAGCGGACTCACAGATACGCAGTATTTT. The gene calls are TRBV18 and TRBJ2-3; TRBD2 matches at 8 bases. With V trimmed by 4 bases and J by 2 bases, 5 bases remained unmatched. Germline assignment: CDR1 KGHSH and CDR2 LQKENI. This CDR3 is built from 15 residues.

This clone was detected once. The V gene is TRBV5-1, the J gene TRBJ2-2; D is unclear. The CDR3 loop spans 17 amino acids. From germline, CDR1 is SGHRS and CDR2 YFSETQ. Between the trimmed V and J ends, which lost 2 bases and 2 bases, there was a span of 16 bases. CDR3 bases: TGCGCCAGCAGCTTTAAGCGTGCGAATGAAAACACCGGGGAGCTGTTTTTT. It encodes CASSFKRANENTGELFF.

The chain links TRBV30 to TRBJ2-3; TRBD2 matches 8 bases. The ends lost 8 bases at V and 3 bases at J; junction bases unmatched: 10. Germline loops: CDR1 GTSNPN, CDR2 SVGIG (reference sequence). This CDR3 contains 14 residues. The CDR3 DNA is TGTGCCGTCCGGGGGGGGATCCGAACAGATACGCAGTATTTT. This gives the protein CAVRGGIRTDTQYF.